This TCR beta chain was retrieved from a study of a mutant IDH1 vaccine in newly diagnosed glioma (dated by TCRdb to 2020 to 2023). For the wider study: Across visits V03 through V10, patients got a total of eight vaccinations, given in weeks 1, 3, 5, 7, 11, 15, 19 and 23. For exploratory analyses, about 25 treated patients had longitudinal TCRB deep sequencing done wherever samples were available. In the chemotherapy-containing groups, vaccination started alongside temozolomide cycles, whereas in patients who had radiotherapy alone it started 4-6 weeks after radiotherapy. Before enrollment, most patients had been given radiochemotherapy with temozolomide as standard therapy, while the rest had received either radiotherapy alone or temozolomide alone. The roughly 33 treated patients were approximately 60% male and around 40% female, with a mean age of approximately 40 years. Peripheral blood was drawn at six visits: V03 (baseline), V05, V07, V10, V12 and V13. General conclusions and limits of the study: Immune responses induced by the vaccine were seen in about 93% of patients across multiple MHC alleles. Selection of PBMC samples for TCRB deep sequencing was based on availability. Pseudoprogression seemed to be unrelated to changes in the top peripheral T cell clonotypes found by TCRB sequencing. It was noted by the authors that analyses of patient blood samples could not be reproduced owing to sample limitations.

The receptor library was made with the immunoSEQ multiplex PCR assay. Rearranged TCR beta chain sequences were amplified using the hsTCRB Kit according to the manufacturer's protocol. TCRB libraries were sequenced on an Illumina MiSeq. The authors' pipeline ran thus. The kit vendor's proprietary platform handled demultiplexing, trimming and gene mapping. As stored in TCRdb, this immuneACCESS dataset retains in-frame rearrangements with V and J assigned. A fraction of the clones does not appear; measured against another copy, unresolved V genes explain less than half of the discrepancy, and the remainder lacks a known reason. V and J calls and clone size are as listed in that table; D and trimming were resolved from the DNA. A total of around 30,000 clones appear in this sample, 90% of them only once. Around 20% of the sample belongs to the ten largest clones. The time point tag for this specimen amounts to: week 11, during vaccination. Every vaccine dose consisted of 300 ug of a 20-mer mutant IDH1 peptide in Montanide, administered subcutaneously together with topical imiquimod. Donors had newly diagnosed WHO grade 3 or 4 IDH1-mutant astrocytomas with loss of nuclear ATRX. The samples were drawn from NOA16, a multicentre, single-arm, open-label phase I trial in Germany that tested a mutant IDH1 peptide vaccine in humans for the first time. The DNeasy Blood and Tissue Kit was used to extract genomic DNA from EDTA blood for TCRB sequencing.

Taken from cysteine to phenylalanine, the CDR3 has 11 residues. CDR3 DNA only is kept here, 33 bases in frame from base 1. Between the V and J ends, shortened by 3 bases and 4 bases respectively, the junction contains 7 bases. CDR1 and CDR2 are read off the germline V gene (reference sequence) as DFQATT and SNEGSKA. About this clone itself: It lacks a known antigen. No base-level quality is on record; no much larger clone is a single base apart.

Rearrangement joined TRBV20-1 to TRBJ2-7; possibly the D gene is TRBD1, per 5 matching bases. This TCR was sampled from a man younger than 35 with glioma. Sample: PBMCs, taken from a glioma patient whose treatment included an IDH1 peptide vaccine. The base sequence is TGCAGTGCTAGCAGGGCATACGAGCAGTACTTC. This gives the protein CSASRAYEQYF.